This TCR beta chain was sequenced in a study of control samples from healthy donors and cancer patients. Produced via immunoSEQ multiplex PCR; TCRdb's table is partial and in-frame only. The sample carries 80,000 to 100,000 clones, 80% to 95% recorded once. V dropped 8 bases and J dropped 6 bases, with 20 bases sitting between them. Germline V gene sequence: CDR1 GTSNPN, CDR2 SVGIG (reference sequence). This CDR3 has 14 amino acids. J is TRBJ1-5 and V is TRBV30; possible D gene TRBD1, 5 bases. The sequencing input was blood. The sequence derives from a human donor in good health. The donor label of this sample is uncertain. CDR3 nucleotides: TGTGCCGTTTCCGCCCAGGGTAGGGGTCAGCCCCAGCATTTT. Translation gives CAVSAQGRGQPQHF. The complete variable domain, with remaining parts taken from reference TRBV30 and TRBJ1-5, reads SQTIHQWPATLVQPVGSPLSLECTVEGTSNPNLYWYRQAAGRGLQLLFYSVGIGQISSEVPQNLSASRPQDRQFILSSKKLLLSDSGFYLCAVSAQGRGQPQHFGDGTRLSIL.